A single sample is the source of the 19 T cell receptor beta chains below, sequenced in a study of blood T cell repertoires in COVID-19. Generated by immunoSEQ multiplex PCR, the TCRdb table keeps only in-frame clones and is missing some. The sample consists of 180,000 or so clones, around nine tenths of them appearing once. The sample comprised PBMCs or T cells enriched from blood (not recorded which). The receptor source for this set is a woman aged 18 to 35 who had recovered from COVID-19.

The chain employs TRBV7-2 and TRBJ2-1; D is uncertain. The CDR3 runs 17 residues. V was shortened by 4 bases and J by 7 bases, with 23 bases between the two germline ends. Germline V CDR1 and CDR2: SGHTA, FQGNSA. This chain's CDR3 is CASSSVSWASANNEQFF. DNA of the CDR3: TGTGCCAGCAGCTCTGTCTCGTGGGCGAGTGCTAATAATGAGCAGTTCTTC. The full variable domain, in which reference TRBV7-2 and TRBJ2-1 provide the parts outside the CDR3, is GAGVSQSPSNKVTEKGKDVELRCDPISGHTALYWYRQSLGQGLEFLIYFQGNSAPDKSGLPSDRFSAERTGGSVSTLTIQRTQQEDSAVYLCASSSVSWASANNEQFFGPGTRLTVL.

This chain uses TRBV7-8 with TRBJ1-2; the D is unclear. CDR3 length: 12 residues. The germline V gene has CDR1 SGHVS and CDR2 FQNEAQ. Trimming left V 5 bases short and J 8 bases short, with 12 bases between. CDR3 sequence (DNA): TGTGCCAGCAGCCCAACTAGAGGCGGCTACACCTTC. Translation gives CASSPTRGGYTF.

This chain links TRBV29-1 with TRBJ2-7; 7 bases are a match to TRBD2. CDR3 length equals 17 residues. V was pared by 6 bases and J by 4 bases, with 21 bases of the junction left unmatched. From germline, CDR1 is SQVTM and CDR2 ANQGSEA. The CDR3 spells CSVTGRDPVEGGYEQYF. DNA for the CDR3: TGCAGCGTAACAGGTCGGGACCCCGTGGAGGGAGGGTACGAGCAGTACTTC.

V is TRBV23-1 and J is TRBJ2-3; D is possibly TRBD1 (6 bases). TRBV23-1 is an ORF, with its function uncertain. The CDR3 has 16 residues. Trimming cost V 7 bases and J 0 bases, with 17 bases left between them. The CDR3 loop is CASTLGQGSSTDTQYF. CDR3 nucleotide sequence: TGCGCCAGCACACTCGGCCAGGGGTCCAGCACAGATACGCAGTATTTT.

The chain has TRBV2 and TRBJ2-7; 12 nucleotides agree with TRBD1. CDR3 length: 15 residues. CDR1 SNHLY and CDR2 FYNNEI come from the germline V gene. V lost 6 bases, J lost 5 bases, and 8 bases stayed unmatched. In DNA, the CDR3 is TGTGCCAGCAGCCGAGCCGGGACAGGGGGCGACGAGCAGTACTTC. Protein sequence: CASSRAGTGGDEQYF. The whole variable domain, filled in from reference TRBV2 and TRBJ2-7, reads EPEVTQTPSHQVTQMGQEVILRCVPISNHLYFYWYRQILGQKVEFLVSFYNNEISEKSEIFDDQFSVERPDGSNFTLKIRSTKLEDSAMYFCASSRAGTGGDEQYFGPGTRLTVT.

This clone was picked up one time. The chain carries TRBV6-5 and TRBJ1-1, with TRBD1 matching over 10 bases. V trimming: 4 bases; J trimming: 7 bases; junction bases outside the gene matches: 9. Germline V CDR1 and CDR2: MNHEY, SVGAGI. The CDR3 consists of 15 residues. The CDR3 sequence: CASSSRQGAQFEAFF. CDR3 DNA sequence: TGTGCCAGCAGTTCCCGACAGGGGGCTCAGTTTGAAGCTTTCTTT.

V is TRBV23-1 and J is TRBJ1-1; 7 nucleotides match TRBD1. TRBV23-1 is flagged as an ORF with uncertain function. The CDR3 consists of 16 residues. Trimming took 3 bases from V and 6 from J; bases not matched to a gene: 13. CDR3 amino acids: CASSHEEQGVISEAFF. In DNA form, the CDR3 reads TGCGCCAGCAGTCACGAAGAGCAGGGGGTGATCTCTGAAGCTTTCTTT.

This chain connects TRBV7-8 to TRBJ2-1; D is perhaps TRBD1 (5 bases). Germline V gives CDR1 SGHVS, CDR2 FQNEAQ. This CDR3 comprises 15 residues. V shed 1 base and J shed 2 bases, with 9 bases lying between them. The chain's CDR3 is CASSLDSGTYNEQFF. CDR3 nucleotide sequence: TGTGCCAGCAGCTTAGATTCAGGGACCTACAATGAGCAGTTCTTC. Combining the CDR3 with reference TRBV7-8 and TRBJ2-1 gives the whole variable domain GAGVSQSPRYKVAKRGQDVALRCDPISGHVSLFWYQQALGQGPEFLTYFQNEAQLDKSGLPSDRFFAERPEGSVSTLKIQRTQQEDSAVYLCASSLDSGTYNEQFFGPGTRLTVL.

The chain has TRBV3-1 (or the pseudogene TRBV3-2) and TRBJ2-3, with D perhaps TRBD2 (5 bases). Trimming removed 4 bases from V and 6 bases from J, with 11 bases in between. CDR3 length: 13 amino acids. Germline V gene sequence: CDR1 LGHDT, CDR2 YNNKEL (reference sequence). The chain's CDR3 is CASSPGRGDTQYF. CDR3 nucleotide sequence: TGTGCCAGCAGCCCTGGGAGAGGGGATACGCAGTATTTT.

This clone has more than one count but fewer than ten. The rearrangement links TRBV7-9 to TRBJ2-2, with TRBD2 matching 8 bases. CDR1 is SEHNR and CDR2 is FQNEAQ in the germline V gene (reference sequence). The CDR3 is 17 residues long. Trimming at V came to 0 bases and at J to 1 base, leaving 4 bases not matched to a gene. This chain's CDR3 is CASSLAVTSGNTGELFF. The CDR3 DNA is TGTGCCAGCAGCTTAGCAGTTACTAGCGGGAACACCGGGGAGCTGTTTTTT.

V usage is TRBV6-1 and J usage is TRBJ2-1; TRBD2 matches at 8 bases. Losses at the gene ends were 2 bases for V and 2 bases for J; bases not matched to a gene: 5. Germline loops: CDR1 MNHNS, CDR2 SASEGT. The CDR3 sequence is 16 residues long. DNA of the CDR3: TGTGCCAGCAGTGAATATCCGGGACTAGCCTACAATGAGCAGTTCTTC. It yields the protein CASSEYPGLAYNEQFF.

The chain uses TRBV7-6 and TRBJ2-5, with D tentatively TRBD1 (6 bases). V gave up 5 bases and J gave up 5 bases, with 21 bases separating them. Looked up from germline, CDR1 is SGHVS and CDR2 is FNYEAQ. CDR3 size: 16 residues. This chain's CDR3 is CASSPRTVQLEETQYF. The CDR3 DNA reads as TGTGCCAGCAGCCCCCGGACAGTTCAACTTGAGGAGACCCAGTACTTC.

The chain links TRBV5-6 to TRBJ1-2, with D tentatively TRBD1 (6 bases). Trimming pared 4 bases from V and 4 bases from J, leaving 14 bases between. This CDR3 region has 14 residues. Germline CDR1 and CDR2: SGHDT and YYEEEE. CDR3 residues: CASSTYGQTYGYTF. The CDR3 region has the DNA TGTGCCAGCAGCACGTATGGACAGACCTATGGCTACACCTTC.

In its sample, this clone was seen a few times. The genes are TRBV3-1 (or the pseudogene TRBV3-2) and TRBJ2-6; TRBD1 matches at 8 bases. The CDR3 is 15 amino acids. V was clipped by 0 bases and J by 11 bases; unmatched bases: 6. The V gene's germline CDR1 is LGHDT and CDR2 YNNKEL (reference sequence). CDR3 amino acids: CASSQEVQGADVLTF. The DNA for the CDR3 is TGTGCCAGCAGCCAAGAGGTCCAGGGGGCTGACGTCCTGACTTTC.

As DNA, the CDR3 is TGTGCCAGCTCGGGGGGAGGGGATCAGCCCCAGCATTTT. Amino acids: CASSGGGDQPQHF. This chain connects TRBV18 to TRBJ1-5; perhaps TRBD1 as D (5 bases). Between the trimmed V and J ends, which lost 6 bases and 5 bases, there was a span of 11 bases. The CDR3 loop spans 13 amino acids. CDR1 KGHSH and CDR2 LQKENI come from the germline V gene.

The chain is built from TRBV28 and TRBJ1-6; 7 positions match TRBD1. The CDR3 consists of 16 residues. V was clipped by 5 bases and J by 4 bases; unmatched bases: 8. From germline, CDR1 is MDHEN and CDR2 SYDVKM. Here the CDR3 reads CASSTPRDSYNSPLHF. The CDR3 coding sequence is TGTGCCAGCAGTACCCCGAGGGACAGTTATAATTCACCCCTCCACTTT.

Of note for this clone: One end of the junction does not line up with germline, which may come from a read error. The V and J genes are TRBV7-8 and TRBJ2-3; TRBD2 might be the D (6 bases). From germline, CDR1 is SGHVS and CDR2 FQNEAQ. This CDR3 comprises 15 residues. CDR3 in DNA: TGTGCCAGCACCTTAGATCGGGGGTCCACAGATACGCAGTATTTT. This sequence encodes CASTLDRGSTDTQYF. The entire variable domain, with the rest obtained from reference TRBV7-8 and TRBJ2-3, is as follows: GAGVSQSPRYKVAKRGQDVALRCDPISGHVSLFWYQQALGQGPEFLTYFQNEAQLDKSGLPSDRFFAERPEGSVSTLKIQRTQQEDSAVYLCASTLDRGSTDTQYFGPGTRLTVL.

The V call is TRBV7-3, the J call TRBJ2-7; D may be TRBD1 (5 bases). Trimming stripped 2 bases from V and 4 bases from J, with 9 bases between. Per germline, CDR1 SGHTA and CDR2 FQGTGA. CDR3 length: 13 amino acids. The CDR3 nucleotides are TGTGCCAGCAGCTTACGCGCAGGGTACGAGCAGTACTTC. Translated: CASSLRAGYEQYF.

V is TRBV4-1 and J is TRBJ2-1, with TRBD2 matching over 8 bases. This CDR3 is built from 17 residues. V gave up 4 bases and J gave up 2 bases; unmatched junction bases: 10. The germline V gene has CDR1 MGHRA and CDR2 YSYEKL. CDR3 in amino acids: CASSPTDTSGPYNEQFF. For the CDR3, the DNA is TGCGCCAGCAGCCCGACTGACACTAGCGGACCCTACAATGAGCAGTTCTTC.